This entry is about one TCR beta chain. Antigen unknown. This record belongs to a study of T cells in localized non-small cell lung cancer. Findings of the study overall: Measurement of T cell clonality placed uninvolved adjacent lung highest, above the level in tumor. Only one tumor region was sequenced, so heterogeneity remains possible. Paired adjacent lung recovered a median around 62 of the top 100 tumor clones. Longer overall survival was associated with a higher density of T cells in the blood.

Only in-frame clones appear in the TCRdb table, and some are missing; sequencing was by immunoSEQ multiplex PCR. The data show more than 7,500 clones, around 90% seen once. Germline loops: CDR1 SGHRS, CDR2 YFSETQ. Trimming left V 4 bases short and J 1 base short, with 11 bases between. This CDR3 has 14 residues. The rearrangement joins TRBV5-1 to TRBJ1-2, with D tentatively TRBD1 (5 bases). This clonotype originated in a woman aged 40 to 75 with stage I squamous cell lung carcinoma. Sequenced material: peripheral blood, taken before any cancer treatment. The CDR3 loop is CASSPGGFNYGYTF. The DNA of the CDR3 is TGCGCCAGCAGCCCTGGGGGGTTTAACTATGGCTACACCTTC.